The T cell receptor (beta chain) described here comes from a study of blood T cell repertoires in COVID-19. Study summary: Both acute and convalescent COVID-19 samples were obtained from the United States, Italy and Spain. T cells, B-cell-depleted T cells, or PBMCs provided the cDNA or gDNA that served as material.

The V gene lost 6 bases and the J gene lost 4 bases, with 12 bases spanning the gap. CDR1 MNHEY and CDR2 SMNVEV come from the germline V gene (reference sequence). This CDR3 comprises 13 residues. Authors' analysis steps: Scientists estimated how many nucleated cells there were by amplifying reference gene primers. Profiling relied on immunoSEQ multiplex PCR, and the TCRdb table lists in-frame clones only, not all of them. The DNA was the basis for D and trimming; V, J and clone size are from that table. The sample carries 75,000 to 100,000 clones, over 75% recorded once. This chain connects TRBV27 to TRBJ1-2; unclear D gene. The sequencing sample was made of peripheral blood. This clonotype was obtained from a human donor in a cohort sampled during active COVID-19. The CDR3 DNA reads as TGTGCCAGCAGCTCTCCCCCTTTCTATGGCTACACCTTC. Translating gives CASSSPPFYGYTF.